The 24 T cell receptor beta chains presented below share a single source sample, sequenced in a study of CD8 T cells in Susac syndrome. With random hexamers, roughly 0.45 to 1 ug RNA was reverse transcribed. MiXCR, run by TCRdb on the immunoSEQ multiplex PCR reads, gives a single entry per CDR3 protein. The sample consists of about 150,000 distinct CDR3 sequences, approximately 95% of them appearing once. The sample comprised CD4+ T cells from PBMCs. These receptor sequences come from a human donor with Susac syndrome.

This chain links TRBV6-2 or TRBV6-3 with TRBJ1-5; D uncertain. Between the trimmed V and J ends, which lost 2 bases and 2 bases, there was a span of 4 bases. The V gene's germline CDR1 is MNHEY and CDR2 SVGEGT. The CDR3 is 13 residues long. CDR3 protein: CASSYTGNQPQHF. DNA for the CDR3: TGTGCCAGCAGTTACACAGGCAATCAGCCCCAGCATTTT.

V and J are TRBV2 and TRBJ1-5; 8 bases align to TRBD1. After removal of 7 bases from V and 0 bases from J, the junction contained 5 bases not matched to a gene. CDR3 length: 15 residues. Germline loops: CDR1 SNHLY, CDR2 FYNNEI. In DNA, the CDR3 is TGTGCCAGCAAGTGGCAGGGGGCTAGCAATCAGCCCCAGCATTTT. The encoded protein is CASKWQGASNQPQHF.

The chain recombines TRBV4-1 with TRBJ1-4, with D maybe TRBD1 (5 bases). V was clipped by 6 bases and J by 7 bases, with 12 bases between them. In germline, CDR1 is MGHRA, CDR2 YSYEKL. The CDR3 covers 13 residues. Written as DNA, the CDR3 is TGCGCCAGCAGACAGGATGTAGGTGAAAAACTGTTTTTT. As protein: CASRQDVGEKLFF.

This chain connects TRBV4-1 to TRBJ2-5; no reliable D call. The CDR3 is 13 residues long. Trimming stripped 4 bases from V and 4 bases from J, with 10 bases between. Germline-derived CDR1 and CDR2 are MGHRA and YSYEKL. The CDR3: CASSRLPSETQYF. The CDR3 DNA follows: TGCGCCAGCAGCCGTCTCCCCTCAGAGACCCAGTACTTC.

The J gene is TRBJ2-4, the V gene TRBV29-1; D ambiguous. The CDR3 extends over 13 amino acids. V lost 3 bases to trimming and J lost 0 bases, with 6 bases between them. CDR1 SQVTM and CDR2 ANQGSEA come from the germline V gene. CDR3 sequence reads: CSVEGLAKNIQYF. In DNA form, the CDR3 reads TGCAGCGTTGAGGGATTAGCCAAAAACATTCAGTACTTC.

V and J are TRBV6-5 and TRBJ2-5; TRBD2 matches at 7 bases. The V gene's germline CDR1 is MNHEY and CDR2 SVGAGI. V was clipped by 4 bases and J by 5 bases; unmatched bases: 7. The CDR3 totals 14 residues. CDR3 nucleotides: TGTGCCAGCAGTTCGGGACTACCGGGGGAGACCCAGTACTTC. It yields the protein CASSSGLPGETQYF.

The chain uses TRBV20-1 and TRBJ2-7, with TRBD1 as a possible D gene (6 bases). The length of the CDR3 is 13 residues. Trimming stripped 3 bases from V and 0 bases from J, with 9 bases between. The V gene's germline CDR1 is DFQATT and CDR2 SNEGSKA (reference sequence). The DNA of the CDR3 is TGCAGTGCTAGCCCGGACAGCTCCTACGAGCAGTACTTC. Protein: CSASPDSSYEQYF.

This chain uses TRBV5-1 with TRBJ2-3; TRBD2 matches 16 bases. Trimming took 4 bases from V and 8 from J; bases not matched to a gene: 7. The CDR3 is 16 amino acids. The germline CDR1 and CDR2 sequences are SGHRS and YFSETQ. The CDR3 loop is CASSPGLAGGPGTQYF. CDR3 nucleotide sequence: TGCGCCAGCAGCCCGGGACTAGCGGGAGGGCCGGGTACGCAGTATTTT.

The chain is built from TRBV12-3 or TRBV12-4 and TRBJ2-4, with 9 positions matching TRBD2. The CDR3 has 17 amino acids. Trimming cost V 4 bases and J 9 bases; bases outside gene matches: 16. Here the CDR3 DNA reads TGTGCCAGCAGTTCCCCGGGGATAGCGGGGGCACGGGGCATTCAGTACTTC. This encodes CASSSPGIAGARGIQYF.

The chain employs TRBV12-3 or TRBV12-4 and TRBJ2-1; 9 positions agree with TRBD1. This CDR3 is 14 amino acids long. With V trimmed by 9 bases and J by 2 bases, 5 bases remained unmatched. CDR3 in amino acids: CASDRDRAYNEQFF. Here the CDR3 DNA reads TGTGCCAGTGACCGGGACAGGGCCTACAATGAGCAGTTCTTC.

The chain recombines TRBV20-1 with TRBJ1-5; perhaps TRBD1 as D (6 bases). Germline V gene sequence: CDR1 DFQATT, CDR2 SNEGSKA (reference sequence). This CDR3 contains 16 residues. The ends were cut back, 0 bases at V and 1 base at J, with 13 bases in the middle. CDR3 in amino acids: CSARDFGGASNQPQHF. In DNA, the CDR3 is TGCAGTGCTAGAGATTTCGGGGGCGCGAGCAATCAGCCCCAGCATTTT.

V gene TRBV11-2 combines with J gene TRBJ1-1; TRBD1 matches 7 bases. Germline V CDR1 and CDR2: SGHAT, FQNNGV. The CDR3 sequence is 13 residues long. V dropped 8 bases and J dropped 1; count of bases not matched to a gene: 4. The CDR3 here is CASQGQANTEAFF. The CDR3 nucleotides are TGTGCCAGCCAAGGACAGGCGAACACTGAAGCTTTCTTT.

The genes are TRBV20-1 and TRBJ2-7, with 11 bases lining up with TRBD2. Germline lookup yields CDR1 DFQATT and CDR2 SNEGSKA (reference sequence). The CDR3 totals 14 residues. With 0 bases clipped from V and 4 bases from J, the junction kept 2 bases outside the gene matches. The CDR3 here is CSARDTSGRYEQYF. CDR3 nucleotide sequence: TGCAGTGCTAGAGACACTAGCGGGAGATACGAGCAGTACTTC.

The chain carries TRBV2 and TRBJ2-1; D remains ambiguous. V gave up 4 bases and J gave up 10 bases, with 17 bases separating them. The CDR3 covers 14 residues. Germline V gene lookup returns CDR1 SNHLY and CDR2 FYNNEI. DNA of the CDR3: TGTGCCAGCAGTGGCCCAGACGGCGCGAGGGAGCAGTTCTTC. Translation: CASSGPDGAREQFF.

The chain carries TRBV10-3 and TRBJ2-6, with D possibly matching TRBD2 (6 bases). This CDR3 comprises 16 residues. Trimming removed 9 bases from V and 3 bases from J, with 18 bases in between. Germline CDR1 reads ENHRY; CDR2 reads SYGVKD. CDR3 sequence (DNA): TGTGCCATTTCCCCGCAGGGAGCGGGTGGGGCCAACGTCCTGACTTTC. This codes for CAISPQGAGGANVLTF.

CDR3 nucleotides: TGTGCCAGCCCCGTTGAAAAGCAGTACTTC. Residues: CASPVEKQYF. The chain carries TRBV21-1 and TRBJ2-7. TRBV21-1 is marked as a pseudogene. The CDR3 spans 10 residues.

The CDR3, as DNA: TGCAGCGCAGGGTCTGAGAATGAGCAGTTCTTC. It encodes CSAGSENEQFF. This chain uses TRBV29-1 with TRBJ2-1; TRBD1 is a possible D gene (5 bases). Germline V gene data show CDR1 as SQVTM and CDR2 as ANQGSEA. The ends were cut back, 7 bases at V and 7 bases at J, with 11 bases in the middle. The CDR3 runs to 11 residues.

The chain joins TRBV4-2 to TRBJ2-7, with 10 bases fitting TRBD2. Germline V gene data show CDR1 as LGHNA and CDR2 as YNFKEQ. Trimming cost V 4 bases and J 7 bases; bases outside gene matches: 4. The CDR3 totals 13 residues. In DNA form, the CDR3 reads TGTGCCAGCAGCCTTAAGCGGGAGGGTGAGCAGTACTTC. This translates into CASSLKREGEQYF.

The chain couples TRBV2 to TRBJ2-7, with 8 nucleotides matching TRBD1. There are 12 residues in the CDR3. CDR1 SNHLY and CDR2 FYNNEI come from the germline V gene. V lost 4 bases, J lost 6 bases, and 2 bases stayed unmatched. CDR3 nucleotides: TGTGCCAGCAGTGTTACAGGGGGCGAGCAGTACTTC. Its protein is CASSVTGGEQYF.

This chain joins TRBV29-1 and TRBJ2-7, with TRBD2 matching over 7 bases. CDR1 and CDR2 from the germline V gene are SQVTM and ANQGSEA. V lost 5 bases and J lost 2; bases outside the gene matches: 0. The CDR3 is 11 amino acids. The CDR3 sequence is CSVRGAYEQYF. CDR3 DNA: TGCAGCGTTCGGGGGGCCTACGAGCAGTACTTC.

This clonotype has just a few counts. The junction departs from germline at one end; a sequencing error may be responsible. The J gene is TRBJ2-4, the V gene TRBV11-2; D may be TRBD1 (5 bases). The CDR3 consists of 14 residues. The V gene's germline CDR1 is SGHAT and CDR2 FQNNGV. This CDR3 is CASSQQEPKSIQYF. The CDR3 region has the DNA TGTGCCAGCAGCCAACAGGAACCCAAAAGCATTCAGTACTTC.

J is TRBJ2-7 and V is TRBV20-1, with D perhaps matching TRBD2 (6 bases). The CDR3 covers 14 residues. V shed 4 bases and J shed 3 bases, with 16 bases lying between them. Germline lookup yields CDR1 DFQATT and CDR2 SNEGSKA (reference sequence). The CDR3 region is CSAIRGGVDYEQYF. DNA of the CDR3: TGCAGTGCTATCCGTGGCGGGGTCGACTACGAGCAGTACTTC.

The chain combines TRBV20-1 with TRBJ1-3; the match to TRBD1 covers 7 bases. The trim removed 2 bases at V and 0 bases at J, leaving 1 base unmatched. The germline V gene has CDR1 DFQATT and CDR2 SNEGSKA (reference sequence). The CDR3 runs to 14 residues. As DNA, the CDR3 is TGCAGTGCTAGACCAGGGGGCTCTGGAAACACCATATATTTT. Translating gives CSARPGGSGNTIYF.

This chain links TRBV20-1 with TRBJ1-1; D is uncertain. The CDR3 loop spans 16 amino acids. The germline V gene encodes CDR1 DFQATT and CDR2 SNEGSKA (reference sequence). Trimming pared 6 bases from V and 1 base from J, leaving 21 bases between. The CDR3 DNA sequence: TGCAGTGCACCGGATAGTAGGACCGCCACGAACACTGAAGCTTTCTTT. This translates into CSAPDSRTATNTEAFF.